These T cell receptor beta chains were read from a single sample in a study of ipilimumab plus nivolumab after autologous stem cell transplantation. Assay used: immunoSEQ multiplex PCR; TCRdb lists only in-frame clones, some missing. This table holds roughly 86,000 clones, approximately 83% found once. The sequencing used PBMCs, collected in a trial of ipilimumab plus nivolumab as post-transplant consolidation. Source of these receptors: a male donor with diffuse large B-cell lymphoma. Each CDR3 is given with its conserved first and last residue. D genes are given only for firm matches. Clone size, where shown, is once, few, many, or a class for clones that have expanded.

d_call: .
clone_size: .
v_call: TRBV18
j_call: TRBJ1-6
cdr3_nt: TGTGCCAGCTCACCACCTGGGGGAAGCTCACCCCTCCACTTT
cdr3_aa: CASSPPGGSSPLHF

d_call: .
clone_size: .
v_call: TRBV18
j_call: TRBJ1-2
cdr3_nt: TGTGCCAGCTCACCTCCGGCAGGGTCCGATAACTATGGCTACACCTTC
cdr3_aa: CASSPPAGSDNYGYTF

d_call: .
clone_size: .
v_call: TRBV7-2
j_call: TRBJ2-2
cdr3_nt: TGTGCCAGCAGCTTAGTTAGGGGCGGGGAGCTGTTTTTT
cdr3_aa: CASSLVRGGELFF

d_call: .
clone_size: .
v_call: TRBV9
j_call: TRBJ1-1
cdr3_nt: TGTGCCAGCAGCGTAGAGCTCGGAGGGAGGACTGAAGCTTTCTTT
cdr3_aa: CASSVELGGRTEAFF

d_call: .
clone_size: .
v_call: TRBV9
j_call: TRBJ1-2
cdr3_nt: TGTGCCAGCATCCCGTATTATCCCGGCGCCTATGGCTACACCTTC
cdr3_aa: CASIPYYPGAYGYTF

d_call: TRBD1
clone_size: .
v_call: TRBV14
j_call: TRBJ1-4
cdr3_nt: TGTGCCCGACCCTGGACAGGGGGCTGGGAAAAACTGTTTTTT
cdr3_aa: CARPWTGGWEKLFF

d_call: .
clone_size: few
v_call: TRBV2
j_call: TRBJ1-1
cdr3_nt: TGTGCCAGCAGGGTGCAGGGGAACACTGAAGCTTTCTTT
cdr3_aa: CASRVQGNTEAFF

d_call: .
clone_size: .
v_call: TRBV12-5
j_call: TRBJ1-5
cdr3_nt: TGTGCTAGTGCCCTGGAGGGGGGGCAGCCCCAGCATTTT
cdr3_aa: CASALEGGQPQHF

d_call: .
clone_size: .
v_call: TRBV5-4
j_call: TRBJ1-2
cdr3_nt: TGTGCCAGCAGCTTGCGGGACGGACCCTATGGCTACACCTTC
cdr3_aa: CASSLRDGPYGYTF

d_call: .
clone_size: .
v_call: TRBV2
j_call: TRBJ2-1
cdr3_nt: TGTGCCAGCAGGGCGGGGAGCTCCTACAATGAGCAGTTCTTC
cdr3_aa: CASRAGSSYNEQFF

d_call: .
clone_size: .
v_call: TRBV7-6
j_call: TRBJ2-1
cdr3_nt: TGTGCCAGCAGCTTAACAGGGAATCTCTACAATGAGCAGTTCTTC
cdr3_aa: CASSLTGNLYNEQFF

d_call: .
clone_size: .
v_call: TRBV20-1
j_call: TRBJ2-1
cdr3_nt: TGCAGTGGGGGCACCTACAATGAGCAGTTCTTC
cdr3_aa: CSGGTYNEQFF

d_call: TRBD1
clone_size: .
v_call: TRBV30
j_call: TRBJ1-3
cdr3_nt: TGTGCCTGGAGCTCATCGCGACAGGGGAAGAAGAGAAACACCATATATTTT
cdr3_aa: CAWSSSRQGKKRNTIYF

d_call: .
clone_size: .
v_call: TRBV6-1
j_call: TRBJ2-5
cdr3_nt: TGTGCCAGCAGCCTACTAGAGACCCAGTACTTC
cdr3_aa: CASSLLETQYF

d_call: TRBD2
clone_size: .
v_call: TRBV6-6
j_call: TRBJ2-5
cdr3_nt: TGTGCCAGCAGTCCGGGACTAGCGTCGACCCAGTACTTC
cdr3_aa: CASSPGLASTQYF

d_call: TRBD2
clone_size: .
v_call: TRBV27
j_call: TRBJ2-7
cdr3_nt: TGTGCCAGCAGTTTAAGGCAGGCGGGGGGCGAGCAGTACTTC
cdr3_aa: CASSLRQAGGEQYF

d_call: TRBD2
clone_size: .
v_call: TRBV11-2
j_call: TRBJ2-1
cdr3_nt: TGTGCCAGCAGCTTACCCGGACTAGCGGGGGGGTTCTACAATGAGCAGTTCTTC
cdr3_aa: CASSLPGLAGGFYNEQFF

d_call: .
clone_size: few
v_call: TRBV6-1
j_call: TRBJ1-4
cdr3_nt: TGTGCCAGCAGTGATCCGGGGGCGGGTGAAAAACTGTTTTTT
cdr3_aa: CASSDPGAGEKLFF

d_call: .
clone_size: .
v_call: TRBV5-1
j_call: TRBJ2-1
cdr3_nt: TGCGCCAGCAGCCGGGGCCCTTCACGTTCCTACAATGAGCAGTTCTTC
cdr3_aa: CASSRGPSRSYNEQFF

d_call: .
clone_size: .
v_call: TRBV29-1
j_call: TRBJ2-5
cdr3_nt: TGCAGCGCCGCGGGGACAGCACAAGAGACCCAGTACTTC
cdr3_aa: CSAAGTAQETQYF

d_call: .
clone_size: .
v_call: TRBV6-5
j_call: TRBJ2-3
cdr3_nt: TGTGCCAGCAGTTACCTCCCCAGCACAGATACGCAGTATTTT
cdr3_aa: CASSYLPSTDTQYF

d_call: .
clone_size: .
v_call: TRBV28
j_call: TRBJ2-3
cdr3_nt: TGTGCCAGCAGTTTACAAATTTTCGCAGATACGCAGTATTTT
cdr3_aa: CASSLQIFADTQYF

d_call: .
clone_size: .
v_call: TRBV11-2
j_call: TRBJ1-2
cdr3_nt: TGTGCCAGCAGCCGACAGGCCGGAGGCTACACCTTC
cdr3_aa: CASSRQAGGYTF

d_call: .
clone_size: .
v_call: TRBV9
j_call: TRBJ1-2
cdr3_nt: TGTGCCAGCAGCGTAAAAGGGACGGTGGACTATGGCTACACCTTC
cdr3_aa: CASSVKGTVDYGYTF